The source of this T cell receptor (beta chain) is a study of graft-versus-host responses after intestinal transplantation. Study-level information: Transplant types were multivisceral, liver-intestinal, or isolated intestinal. For two to four years after anti-thymocyte globulin induction, all recipients took tacrolimus and steroids.

Worth noting for this clone: Its target is not known.

V was clipped by 6 bases and J by 3 bases, with 15 bases between them. CDR3 length: 15 residues. Germline lookup yields CDR1 MDHEN and CDR2 SYDVKM. The repertoire was sequenced with immunoSEQ multiplex PCR; TCRdb's copy has only in-frame clones and lacks some. The data show 100,000 or so clones, with around 93% seen just once and 1.5% to 2.5% held by the top ten. Study-level results: GvH clones appeared in recipient marrow, some first in ileum or blood. When patients had graft-donor T cell macrochimerism, their allografts held high graft-versus-host to host-versus-graft clonal ratios.

Sequencing was performed on unstimulated CD8+ T cells sorted from spleen or lymph node cells, taken before intestinal transplant. The TCR comes from a human donor who received an intestinal transplant. This chain joins TRBV28 and TRBJ2-1; perhaps TRBD2 as D (5 bases). The CDR3 DNA is TGTGCCAGCAGCGCGGACGAACGGGGCTACAATGAGCAGTTCTTC. Translation: CASSADERGYNEQFF.